The 6 T cell receptor beta chains below come from one sample, sequenced in a study of T cell repertoires in cytomegalovirus infection. These receptors lack a known antigen. TCRdb re-analysed the reads in MiXCR, keeping a single row per CDR3 protein. Among fewer than 150,000 distinct CDR3 sequences listed, around 30% were seen once. The material sequenced was CD8+ T cells from cultured PBMCs, taken from culture after CMV antigen stimulation. These receptors all stem from a human donor in good health (CMV status not recorded). Some clones in this sample may be carry-over from other donors' samples.

This clonotype occurred once. This chain uses TRBV15 with TRBJ2-1; D gene uncertain. CDR3 length: 15 amino acids. The V gene lost 1 base and the J gene lost 1 base, with 8 bases spanning the gap. Germline CDR1 LNHNV, CDR2 YYDKDF (reference sequence). CDR3 DNA sequence: TGTGCCACCAGCAGAGTGGTTAGTTCCTACAATGAGCAGTTCTTC. It specifies CATSRVVSSYNEQFF.

The V gene is TRBV27, the J gene TRBJ2-3; D is unclear. With 7 bases removed from V and 2 bases from J, the gap between germline ends came to 10 bases. CDR3 length: 13 residues. CDR1 and CDR2 from the germline V gene are MNHEY and SMNVEV (reference sequence). CDR3 in amino acids: CASKFAITDTQYF. CDR3 bases: TGTGCCAGCAAGTTTGCGATCACAGATACGCAGTATTTT.

This clonotype was counted ten times or more. This chain joins TRBV6-1 and TRBJ1-1; 7 bases fit TRBD1. In germline, CDR1 is MNHNS, CDR2 SASEGT. Losses at the gene ends were 5 bases for V and 2 bases for J; bases not matched to a gene: 5. This CDR3 comprises 14 residues. The CDR3: CASSQWDSNTEAFF. The CDR3 coding sequence is TGTGCCAGCAGTCAATGGGACAGTAACACTGAAGCTTTCTTT.

This clonotype was recorded at least ten times. The chain couples TRBV7-8 to TRBJ2-7; perhaps D is TRBD1 or TRBD2 (5 bases each). The CDR3 extends over 14 amino acids. Deletions cut 1 base from V and 5 bases from J, with 12 bases between. Germline V gene lookup returns CDR1 SGHVS and CDR2 FQNEAQ. CDR3 nucleotide sequence: TGTGCCAGCAGCTTAGTGGGACCTCAAGACGAGCAGTACTTC. It codes for CASSLVGPQDEQYF.

V and J are TRBV15 and TRBJ2-1, with D perhaps TRBD1 (6 bases). Trimming pared 0 bases from V and 10 bases from J, leaving 25 bases between. Germline V gene lookup returns CDR1 LNHNV and CDR2 YYDKDF (reference sequence). The CDR3 extends over 18 amino acids. The CDR3 reads CATSRDQGTGTLGWEQFF. The CDR3, as DNA: TGTGCCACCAGCAGAGATCAGGGGACCGGGACCTTAGGCTGGGAGCAGTTCTTC.

This clonotype was counted only a few times. The V gene is TRBV7-6, the J gene TRBJ2-3; 9 positions agree with TRBD2. Germline values: CDR1 SGHVS, CDR2 FNYEAQ. CDR3 length: 15 amino acids. V was clipped by 5 bases and J by 4 bases; unmatched bases: 7. The CDR3 nucleotides read TGTGCCAGCAGCCTTGGGACTAGCAACTCAGATACGCAGTATTTT. Its translation is CASSLGTSNSDTQYF. Using reference TRBV7-6 and TRBJ2-3 for the parts outside the CDR3, the full variable domain is GAGVSQSPRYKVTKRGQDVALRCDPISGHVSLYWYRQALGQGPEFLTYFNYEAQQDKSGLPNDRFSAERPEGSISTLTIQRTEQRDSAMYRCASSLGTSNSDTQYFGPGTRLTVL.